The rows below give T cell receptor beta chains drawn from one sample of a study of human T cells and chemical hapten exposure. MiXCR, applied by TCRdb to the RACE reads, yields one record per CDR3 protein. The sample shows about 130,000 distinct CDR3 sequences, approximately 10% of them seen only once. The specimen was whole blood. The receptor source for this set is a male donor in good health. Some clones in this sample may be carry-over from other donors' samples. Both conserved end residues are part of each CDR3. A D gene is named only where the DNA matches it firmly. For some rows the clone size is stated as once, few or many, or as a class when expanded; others skip it.

clone_size j_call v_call d_call cdr3_aa cdr3_nt
many TRBJ2-1 TRBV12-3/TRBV12-4 TRBD2 CASSFREGYYNEQFF TGTGCCAGCAGTTTTCGGGAGGGATATTACAATGAGCAGTTCTTC
few TRBJ2-3 TRBV18 TRBD2 CASSSILAGRADTQYF TGTGCCAGCTCATCCATACTAGCGGGCAGAGCAGATACGCAGTATTTT
few TRBJ1-1 TRBV25-1 NA CASSEFGWTEAFF TGTGCCAGCAGTGAATTTGGGTGGACTGAAGCTTTCTTT
NA TRBJ2-7 TRBV3-1 TRBD1 CASSFGQGPGYEQYF TGTGCCAGCAGCTTCGGACAGGGTCCCGGATACGAGCAGTACTTC
NA TRBJ2-3 TRBV19 NA CASSMGRYRTDTQYF TGTGCCAGTAGTATGGGGAGGTACCGCACAGATACGCAGTATTTT
many TRBJ1-5 TRBV7-9 NA CASSLAWSNQPQHF TGTGCCAGCAGCTTAGCGTGGAGCAATCAGCCCCAGCATTTT
NA TRBJ1-1 TRBV4-2 TRBD1 CASRSVRQGRHTEAFF TGTGCCAGCAGATCTGTGCGACAGGGGAGGCACACTGAAGCTTTCTTT
few TRBJ2-7 TRBV7-2 NA CASRGTVGAYEQYF TGTGCCAGCCGCGGGACAGTAGGGGCGTACGAGCAGTACTTC
many TRBJ2-1 TRBV19 TRBD2 CASTGLAGANEQFF TGTGCCAGTACTGGACTAGCGGGGGCCAATGAGCAGTTCTTC
many TRBJ2-5 TRBV7-2 NA CASSPSGETQYF TGTGCCAGCAGCCCCTCTGGGGAGACCCAGTACTTC
NA TRBJ1-4 TRBV29-1 NA CSVGTGATNEKLFF TGCAGCGTGGGGACGGGGGCAACTAATGAAAAACTGTTTTTT
many TRBJ1-1 TRBV7-8 NA CASSVLGGLNTEAFF TGTGCCAGCAGCGTCCTCGGGGGGTTGAACACTGAAGCTTTCTTT
few TRBJ2-1 TRBV7-6 NA CASSLKGRRPDYNEQFF TGTGCCAGCAGCTTAAAGGGGCGACGCCCTGATTACAATGAGCAGTTCTTC
few TRBJ2-5 TRBV4-1 NA CASSQDPSLGSKETQYF TGCGCCAGCAGCCAAGATCCTAGCCTTGGCAGCAAAGAGACCCAGTACTTC
NA TRBJ2-4 TRBV10-2 TRBD2 CASSETSGNIQYF TGCGCCAGCAGTGAGACTAGCGGGAACATTCAGTACTTC
NA TRBJ2-4 TRBV6-2/TRBV6-3 NA CASSLYRIIQYF TGTGCCAGCAGCCTTTACCGAATCATTCAGTACTTC
many TRBJ2-5 TRBV20-1 TRBD2 CSARKTSGRAPETQYF TGCAGTGCTAGAAAAACCAGCGGGAGGGCCCCAGAGACCCAGTACTTC
few TRBJ2-1 TRBV20-1 NA CSASTLSSYNEQFF TGCAGTGCTAGTACCCTGAGCTCCTACAATGAGCAGTTCTTC
few TRBJ2-1 TRBV5-1 TRBD1 CASSPDRGQDEQFF TGCGCCAGCAGCCCAGACAGGGGTCAGGATGAGCAGTTCTTC
many TRBJ2-5 TRBV12-3/TRBV12-4 NA CASSLWEVDRTQYF TGTGCCAGCAGTTTATGGGAGGTGGATCGGACCCAGTACTTC
NA TRBJ2-3 TRBV25-1 TRBD1 CATSLRDRGRTDTQYF TGTGCCACTTCCCTCCGGGACAGGGGTCGCACAGATACGCAGTATTTT
NA TRBJ1-1 TRBV10-3 TRBD1 CAITPGQTNTEAFF TGTGCCATCACCCCGGGACAGACTAACACTGAAGCTTTCTTT
many TRBJ1-2 TRBV7-2 NA CASSPDTTYGYTF TGTGCCAGCAGCCCCGACACCACCTATGGCTACACCTTC
few TRBJ1-2 TRBV7-2 TRBD1 CASTFTGAGGYTF TGTGCCAGCACCTTTACAGGGGCGGGTGGCTACACCTTC
NA TRBJ2-7 TRBV15 NA CATSTGTVSSYEQYF TGTGCCACCAGCACCGGGACGGTGAGCTCCTACGAGCAGTACTTC
many TRBJ2-2 TRBV12-3/TRBV12-4 TRBD1 CASSLTRGLTGELFF TGTGCCAGCAGTTTAACCAGGGGGCTGACCGGGGAGCTGTTTTTT
few TRBJ2-3 TRBV12-3/TRBV12-4 NA CASSPSGAFGTDTQYF TGTGCCAGCAGTCCCTCGGGAGCGTTCGGGACAGATACGCAGTATTTT
NA TRBJ1-3 TRBV4-3 NA CASSQDWRVGNTIYF TGCGCCAGCAGCCAAGACTGGCGGGTTGGAAACACCATATATTTT
many TRBJ2-1 TRBV19 TRBD1 CASSLQGGPTSNEQFF TGTGCCAGTAGTCTCCAAGGGGGCCCAACCTCCAATGAGCAGTTCTTC
many TRBJ1-5 TRBV5-1 NA CASSLTGQEDQPQHF TGCGCCAGCAGCTTGACAGGGCAGGAAGATCAGCCCCAGCATTTT
NA TRBJ1-2 TRBV2 TRBD1 CASSGDRRGYTF TGTGCCAGCAGTGGGGACAGAAGAGGCTACACCTTC
few TRBJ2-7 TRBV9 NA CASSGGGGSYEQYF TGTGCCAGCAGCGGAGGAGGGGGATCCTACGAGCAGTACTTC
many TRBJ2-7 TRBV11-3 TRBD1 CASSLATGGSYEQYF TGTGCCAGCAGCTTAGCCACAGGGGGCTCCTACGAGCAGTACTTC
NA TRBJ1-4 TRBV10-3 NA CAISERGREKLFF TGTGCCATCAGTGAGAGGGGCCGGGAAAAACTGTTTTTT
NA TRBJ2-1 TRBV19 TRBD2 CASSFRREAGDNEQFF TGTGCCAGTAGTTTCCGAAGGGAAGCGGGGGACAATGAGCAGTTCTTC
NA TRBJ1-4 TRBV6-5 TRBD1 CASRSGGSLSGEKLFF TGTGCCAGCAGGTCAGGGGGGTCGCTCTCCGGTGAAAAACTGTTTTTT
NA TRBJ1-2 TRBV6-5 NA CASSYSSARRGYTF TGTGCCAGCAGTTACTCGTCGGCACGACGTGGCTACACCTTC
few TRBJ2-7 TRBV5-5 TRBD2 CASSSGTSGPRWDEQYF TGTGCCAGCAGCTCCGGGACTAGCGGCCCGAGGTGGGACGAGCAGTACTTC
few TRBJ2-3 TRBV11-3 NA CASSLLRTDTQYF TGTGCCAGCAGCTTATTGAGGACAGATACGCAGTATTTT
few TRBJ1-2 TRBV9 NA CASSAGQLKYGYTF TGTGCCAGCAGCGCCGGACAGCTGAAATATGGCTACACCTTC
many TRBJ2-1 TRBV7-2 TRBD2 CASSSRLAGLSYNEQFF TGTGCCAGCAGCTCCCGACTAGCGGGTCTTTCCTACAATGAGCAGTTCTTC
many TRBJ2-3 TRBV5-1 TRBD1 CASSLDRGRDTQYF TGCGCCAGCAGCCTCGACAGGGGGCGAGATACGCAGTATTTT
NA TRBJ2-7 TRBV4-1 TRBD2 CASSLQTSGGHEQYF TGCGCCAGCAGCCTCCAGACTAGCGGGGGCCACGAGCAGTACTTC
NA TRBJ2-7 TRBV19 TRBD2 CASSMAREGYEQYF TGTGCCAGTAGTATGGCCCGGGAGGGCTACGAGCAGTACTTC
many TRBJ2-3 TRBV11-2 NA CASSLEFSDTQYF TGTGCCAGCAGCTTAGAATTCTCAGATACGCAGTATTTT
NA TRBJ2-1 TRBV6-2/TRBV6-3 TRBD2 CASSYQQRGPYNEQFF TGTGCCAGCAGTTACCAGCAGCGGGGCCCCTACAATGAGCAGTTCTTC
many TRBJ2-3 TRBV29-1 NA CSGGDNTDTQYF TGCAGCGGGGGGGACAACACAGATACGCAGTATTTT
NA TRBJ2-7 TRBV4-2 TRBD2 CASSQLAGTLSYEQYF TGTGCCAGCAGCCAGCTAGCGGGAACGCTCTCCTACGAGCAGTACTTC
few TRBJ2-5 TRBV20-1 TRBD1 CSAHSQGIKETQYF TGCAGTGCTCATTCACAGGGGATCAAAGAGACCCAGTACTTC
NA TRBJ2-6 TRBV5-6 NA CASSFDSSGANVLTF TGTGCCAGCAGCTTCGACAGCTCTGGGGCCAACGTCCTGACTTTC
many TRBJ2-5 TRBV27 TRBD1 CAVKGARETQYF TGTGCCGTCAAGGGGGCGCGAGAGACCCAGTACTTC
NA TRBJ1-1 TRBV12-3/TRBV12-4 NA CASSPSGGLNTEAFF TGTGCCAGCAGTCCATCGGGGGGATTAAACACTGAAGCTTTCTTT
NA TRBJ2-3 TRBV10-3 NA CAIRDPQGKGDTQYF TGTGCCATCAGGGACCCCCAGGGGAAGGGAGATACGCAGTATTTT
NA TRBJ1-3 TRBV12-5 TRBD1 CASGSNRDRARGNTIYF TGTGCTAGTGGTTCTAACCGGGACAGGGCAAGAGGAAACACCATATATTTT
many TRBJ1-1 TRBV6-6 NA CASSRGGDTEAFF TGTGCCAGCAGCCGCGGCGGAGACACTGAAGCTTTCTTT